A single T cell receptor (beta chain) is shown here with its context. Its specificity is unknown. The record originates from a study of T cell clonotyping in hematopoietic cell transplantation. Study results and caveats: Pathologically expanded recipient clonotypes increased progressively from day 30 to day 180 as diversity fell.

Produced via immunoSEQ multiplex PCR; TCRdb's table is partial and in-frame only. The data contain more than 15,000 clones, around 85% of them singletons. This CDR3 contains 15 residues. The trim removed 5 bases at V and 2 bases at J, leaving 5 bases unmatched. Germline-derived CDR1 and CDR2 are SGHTA and FQGNSA. The TCR sequence derives from a middle-aged woman in good health. Some clones in this sample may be carry-over from other donors' samples. This chain uses TRBV7-2 with TRBJ1-4, with TRBD1 matching 7 bases. Sample: peripheral blood mononuclear cells. For the CDR3, the DNA is TGTGCCAGCAGCCGCCAGGGGGGCACTAATGAAAAACTGTTTTTT. It is translated as CASSRQGGTNEKLFF.